A single T cell receptor beta chain is shown here with its context. The data are from a study of blood T cell repertoires in COVID-19. In the study overall: Acute-phase and convalescent COVID-19 samples originated in the United States, Italy and Spain. Nucleic acid was either cDNA or gDNA, and it came from T cells, B-cell-depleted T cells, or PBMCs.

Per the study methods: Amplification from reference gene primers served as the basis for estimated nucleated cell counts. Repertoires were generated with immunoSEQ multiplex PCR, while TCRdb's copy carries only in-frame clones and drops some. That table gives V, J and clone size, and the DNA gave D and trimming. The table has approximately 97,000 clones, more than 90% seen once. Germline trimming cut 6 bases from V and 10 bases from J; bases unmatched to any gene: 8. Germline V gene sequence: CDR1 MNHEY, CDR2 SVGAGI. The CDR3 runs 14 residues. The sample was peripheral blood. This TCR derives from a young man with acute or convalescent COVID-19. V gene TRBV6-5 combines with J gene TRBJ1-6, with 8 bases lining up with TRBD1. The CDR3 DNA reads as TGTGCCAGCAGCAGACAGGGGCAGGGGTCACCCCTCCACTTT. This codes for CASSRQGQGSPLHF.